This T cell receptor (beta chain) was documented in a study of T cells in localized non-small cell lung cancer. The study, taken as a whole, reports: Sequencing was limited to one tumor region, leaving the possibility of heterogeneity open.

The ends lost 8 bases at V and 5 bases at J; junction bases unmatched: 12. Germline V lookup: CDR1 MNHNY, CDR2 SVGAGI (reference sequence). There are 15 residues in the CDR3. Of note for this clone: Antigen: not known.

TCRdb's copy holds only in-frame clones and misses some; the assay was immunoSEQ multiplex PCR. The sample lists tens of thousands of clones, 80% to 90% occurring once. This TCR was sampled from a male donor aged 60 or over with stage III squamous cell lung carcinoma. V usage is TRBV6-6 and J usage is TRBJ1-5; TRBD1 agrees at 7 bases. The sequences come from peripheral blood, collected before any cancer treatment. The CDR3: CASGSGGGYDQPQHF. The CDR3 DNA sequence: TGTGCCAGCGGATCAGGGGGGGGGTATGATCAGCCCCAGCATTTT.